The 21 T cell receptor beta chains given below trace back to one sample, sequenced in a study of graft-versus-host responses after intestinal transplantation. The assay was immunoSEQ multiplex PCR, and TCRdb's table has in-frame clones only and misses some. Here the sample spans around 13,000 clones, over 85% being singletons. The starting material was PBMCs, obtained about 34 months after intestinal transplantation. These receptors all come from a human patient who received an intestinal transplant, so some T cells may come from the graft donor.

This sequence joins TRBV29-1 and TRBJ2-2; no clear D. Germline lookup yields CDR1 SQVTM and CDR2 ANQGSEA. Deletions cut 4 bases from V and 3 bases from J, with 3 bases between. The CDR3 totals 11 residues. The CDR3 DNA reads TGCAGCGTTGGTCACACCGGGGAGCTGTTTTTT. This encodes CSVGHTGELFF.

This clone was seen just once. The rearrangement links TRBV7-2 to TRBJ2-3; TRBD2 matches at 10 bases. The CDR3 loop spans 16 amino acids. The germline V gene encodes CDR1 SGHTA and CDR2 FQGNSA. V lost 7 bases to trimming and J lost 1 base; unmatched junction nucleotides: 8. Here the CDR3 reads CASTKGSGGGTDTQYF. The CDR3 coding sequence is TGTGCCAGCACCAAAGGGAGCGGGGGGGGCACAGATACGCAGTATTTT.

This chain joins TRBV2 and TRBJ2-2; D possibly corresponds to TRBD2 (6 bases). Germline CDR1 reads SNHLY; CDR2 reads FYNNEI. The length of the CDR3 is 15 residues. V was pared by 4 bases and J by 3 bases, with 12 bases between. The CDR3 loop is CASSVRGEDTGELFF. CDR3 DNA: TGTGCCAGCAGTGTGCGGGGCGAGGACACCGGGGAGCTGTTTTTT.

V and J are TRBV6-9 and TRBJ1-5; no reliable D call. This CDR3 is built from 15 residues. V lost 4 bases and J 4 bases, leaving 14 bases between the germline ends. Germline V gene data show CDR1 as MNHGY and CDR2 as SVAAGI. Here the CDR3 reads CASSLGGLYNQPQHF. CDR3 in DNA: TGTGCCAGCAGTTTAGGAGGGCTGTATAATCAGCCCCAGCATTTT.

CDR3 DNA sequence: TGTGCCAGCAACCAGGGGGCTAATATGCTACCCACAGATACGCAGTATTTT. It encodes CASNQGANMLPTDTQYF. V usage is TRBV9 and J usage is TRBJ2-3; TRBD1 matches 8 bases. Unmatched junction bases numbered 14, after V lost 6 bases and J lost 2 bases. Per the germline V gene, CDR1 is SGDLS and CDR2 is YYNGEE. The CDR3 extends over 17 amino acids.

This sequence joins TRBV6-5 and TRBJ1-4, with D maybe TRBD1 (6 bases). CDR3 size: 14 residues. Germline CDR1 is MNHEY and CDR2 is SVGAGI. V shed 6 bases and J shed 5 bases, with 13 bases lying between them. The CDR3 reads CASRGTGTNEKLFF. The CDR3 region has the DNA TGTGCCAGCAGGGGTACCGGGACAAATGAAAAACTGTTTTTT.

The V call is TRBV6-6, the J call TRBJ1-3, with D hard to call. The CDR3 extends over 15 amino acids. Trimming took 2 bases from V and 0 from J, leaving 8 bases between them. Germline lookup yields CDR1 MNHNY and CDR2 SVGAGI (reference sequence). This chain's CDR3 is CASSYLGLSGNTIYF. The CDR3 coding sequence is TGTGCCAGCAGTTACCTCGGCCTCTCTGGAAACACCATATATTTT.

V is TRBV2 and J is TRBJ2-3; 11 bases are shared with TRBD2. The germline CDR1 and CDR2 sequences are SNHLY and FYNNEI. V lost 6 bases to trimming and J lost 1 base; unmatched junction nucleotides: 3. This CDR3 is built from 15 residues. The CDR3 bases are TGTGCCAGCAGACTACTAGCGGGGGGCACAGATACGCAGTATTTT. Encoded protein: CASRLLAGGTDTQYF.

V gene TRBV10-3 combines with J gene TRBJ2-3; 8 nucleotides align to TRBD1. CDR1 ENHRY and CDR2 SYGVKD come from the germline V gene. This CDR3 has 14 amino acids. V trimming: 10 bases; J trimming: 1 base; junction bases outside the gene matches: 7. Here the CDR3 DNA reads TGTGCCACCCGACAGGGGCTCGGCACAGATACGCAGTATTTT. Translation gives CATRQGLGTDTQYF.

CDR3 bases: TGTGCCAGCACCCAGGGGCGGGACCACAATGAGCAGTTCTTC. Translated, it gives CASTQGRDHNEQFF. The rearrangement links TRBV13 to TRBJ2-1; D may match TRBD1 or TRBD2 (6 bases each). The CDR3 sequence is 14 residues long. The V gene lost 7 bases and the J gene lost 5 bases, with 15 bases spanning the gap. The V gene's germline CDR1 is PRHDT and CDR2 FYEKMQ (reference sequence). The complete variable domain, with remaining parts taken from reference TRBV13 and TRBJ2-1, reads AAGVIQSPRHLIKEKRETATLKCYPIPRHDTVYWYQQGPGQDPQFLISFYEKMQSDKGSIPDRFSAQQFSDYHSELNMSSLELGDSALYFCASTQGRDHNEQFFGPGTRLTVL.

This chain connects TRBV28 to TRBJ2-7; 7 bases are shared with TRBD2. This CDR3 has 15 amino acids. Germline values: CDR1 MDHEN, CDR2 SYDVKM. Germline trimming cut 5 bases from V and 7 bases from J; bases unmatched to any gene: 14. In nucleotides, the CDR3 is TGTGCCAGCAGTCAAGTCTGGGACTACCCTAGTGAGCAGTACTTC. Amino acid sequence: CASSQVWDYPSEQYF.

V and J are TRBV6-6 and TRBJ1-2, with 7 bases that match TRBD1. The CDR3 has 15 amino acids. J lost 8 bases, V lost 2 bases, and 11 bases had no gene match. The germline V gene has CDR1 MNHNY and CDR2 SVGAGI (reference sequence). CDR3 protein: CASSYSGDRAGGYTF. The CDR3 DNA reads TGTGCCAGCAGTTACAGTGGCGACAGGGCGGGGGGCTACACCTTC.

The genes are TRBV5-4 and TRBJ1-2; D gene ambiguous. The germline V and J ends were trimmed by 0 bases and 8 bases, with 14 bases remaining between them. Germline V gives CDR1 SGHNT, CDR2 YYREEE (reference sequence). This CDR3 is built from 14 residues. CDR3 nucleotides: TGTGCCAGCAGCTTGGTCGGGTGGGAGAAAGGCTACACCTTC. It translates to CASSLVGWEKGYTF. The full variable domain, rest sourced from reference TRBV5-4 and TRBJ1-2, is ETGVTQSPTHLIKTRGQQVTLRCSSQSGHNTVSWYQQALGQGPQFIFQYYREEENGRGNFPPRFSGLQFPNYSSELNVNALELDDSALYLCASSLVGWEKGYTFGSGTRLTVV.

This clone showed up just a few times. This sequence joins TRBV10-3 and TRBJ2-7; D possibly uses TRBD1 or TRBD2 (5 bases each). The V gene lost 4 bases and the J gene lost 3 bases, with 10 bases spanning the gap. The CDR3 loop spans 13 amino acids. Germline V gene lookup returns CDR1 ENHRY and CDR2 SYGVKD. This CDR3 is CAISGNGGYEQYF. The CDR3 DNA sequence: TGTGCCATCAGTGGCAATGGGGGCTACGAGCAGTACTTC.

This chain uses TRBV18 with TRBJ2-1; 7 positions match TRBD1. The V and J ends lost 6 bases and 9 bases, in that order; junction bases with no gene match: 8. Germline CDR1 KGHSH, CDR2 LQKENI. The CDR3 has 13 amino acids. The CDR3 protein is CASSPDRATEQFF. The CDR3 DNA sequence: TGTGCCAGCTCCCCCGACAGGGCGACTGAGCAGTTCTTC.

The genes are TRBV19 and TRBJ1-5; the D is unclear. Deletions cut 10 bases from V and 6 bases from J, with 13 bases between. This CDR3 contains 12 residues. The V gene's germline CDR1 is LNHDA and CDR2 SQIVND (reference sequence). The CDR3 sequence is CATNPVGQPQHF. The CDR3 nucleotides read TGTGCCACCAACCCCGTGGGTCAGCCCCAGCATTTT.

This rearrangement joins TRBV14 to TRBJ1-6; no firm D call. In germline, CDR1 is SGHDN, CDR2 FVKESK. V was pared by 2 bases and J by 6 bases, with 5 bases between. The CDR3 is 13 residues long. Written as DNA, the CDR3 is TGTGCCAGCAGCCAATACAGTAATTCACCCCTCCACTTT. It translates to CASSQYSNSPLHF.

The gene calls are TRBV5-4 and TRBJ2-3; D is possibly TRBD2 (7 bases). This CDR3 spans 15 amino acids. Deletions cut 0 bases from V and 1 base from J, with 9 bases between. The germline CDR1 and CDR2 sequences are SGHNT and YYREEE (reference sequence). CDR3 coding DNA: TGTGCCAGCAGCTTGGCCGGGGGGCGCACAGATACGCAGTATTTT. The encoded protein is CASSLAGGRTDTQYF.

The gene calls are TRBV6-6 and TRBJ2-1; 10 bases are a match to TRBD1. The V and J ends lost 2 bases and 12 bases, in that order; junction bases with no gene match: 10. The CDR3 is 15 amino acids. From germline, CDR1 is MNHNY and CDR2 SVGAGI (reference sequence). CDR3 nucleotides: TGTGCCAGCAGTTACCTAGGACAGGGGGTTATGGGGCAGTTCTTC. It encodes CASSYLGQGVMGQFF.

The V gene is TRBV5-1, the J gene TRBJ2-5; the match to TRBD1 covers 7 bases. The V gene's germline CDR1 is SGHRS and CDR2 YFSETQ. The CDR3 is 15 residues long. The V and J ends lost 2 bases and 5 bases, in that order; junction bases with no gene match: 9. The chain's CDR3 is CASSLSSTGSETQYF. CDR3 DNA: TGCGCCAGCAGCTTATCTTCGACAGGGTCGGAGACCCAGTACTTC.

For the CDR3, the DNA is TGTGCCAGCAGCTTAAGGGGGGCAGGATATAGCAATCAGCCCCAGCATTTT. Translating it yields CASSLRGAGYSNQPQHF. The genes are TRBV7-2 and TRBJ1-5, with D perhaps matching TRBD1 (6 bases). Germline V gene lookup returns CDR1 SGHTA and CDR2 FQGNSA. The CDR3 totals 17 residues. Trimming shortened V by 2 bases and J by 0 bases, and 14 bases separated the two germline ends.